The rows below give T cell receptor beta chains drawn from one sample of a study of blood T cell repertoires in COVID-19. Clones were read by immunoSEQ multiplex PCR, and TCRdb kept only the in-frame ones, dropping some. The sample consists of over 85,000 clones, roughly 87% of them appearing once. Sequenced sample: peripheral blood. These TCRs come from a man aged 65 to 79 with acute or convalescent COVID-19. The conserved cysteine and the conserved F or W are not part of the CDR3 here. Size tells how often a clone was seen (once, few, many) or the class of an expanded clone, and some rows leave it out.

abundance,v_gene,j_gene,CDR3aa
.,TRBV12-3/TRBV12-4,TRBJ2-7,ASKRGWDEQY
.,TRBV5-1,TRBJ1-2,ASSPIPGVYNYGYT
.,TRBV18,TRBJ1-2,ASSPPSPRHNYGYT
.,TRBV6-5,TRBJ2-5,ASSYERGPALETQY
.,TRBV5-6,TRBJ1-4,ASSLDRFNEKLF
.,TRBV9,TRBJ2-2,ASSATLEVGELF
.,TRBV7-8,TRBJ1-3,ASSLVPGEGNTIY
.,TRBV7-9,TRBJ2-3,ASSFLGGALTSTDTQY
.,TRBV6-5,TRBJ1-5,ASRVGGNQPQH
.,TRBV14,TRBJ1-2,ASSPIGQGYGYT
.,TRBV6-5,TRBJ2-1,ASFRGGLGNEQF
.,TRBV19,TRBJ1-5,ASSGVGISNQPQH
.,TRBV7-3,TRBJ2-2,ASSSQGLGTGELF
.,TRBV24-1,TRBJ1-4,ATSDSDEKLF
.,TRBV10-3,TRBJ2-1,AISEGPTGGNEQF
.,TRBV7-8,TRBJ1-4,ASSLTQAGTGKEKLF
.,TRBV6-5,TRBJ2-5,ASRVQGRETQY
.,TRBV3-1/TRBV3-2,TRBJ2-5,ASSHIGLAGQETQY
.,TRBV5-6,TRBJ1-6,ASSPGQERPLH
.,TRBV28,TRBJ1-4,ASSLQQGANEKLF
.,TRBV12-3/TRBV12-4,TRBJ2-7,ASSPPEGSGD
.,TRBV28,TRBJ2-3,ASSVTGGPEDTQY
.,TRBV5-4,TRBJ1-4,ASSTDRGLNEKLF
.,TRBV19,TRBJ2-2,ASVTSSWRGPGELF
.,TRBV14,TRBJ2-5,ASSQVTGGRETQY
.,TRBV15,TRBJ1-4,ATSRDLTATNEKLF
.,TRBV6-5,TRBJ1-2,ASSYSTGRRNYGYT
.,TRBV19,TRBJ1-3,ASTLPGTGAGNTIY
.,TRBV5-1,TRBJ2-5,ASSYQDRAQETQY
.,TRBV7-2,TRBJ2-7,ASSLVGGNSPYEQY
.,TRBV5-1,TRBJ2-7,ASSLDSGGGYEQY
once,TRBV5-1,TRBJ2-3,ASSVQTGLVTDTQY
.,TRBV5-4,TRBJ2-2,ASNPGGLNTGELF
.,TRBV5-4,TRBJ2-5,ASSPKDKQETQY
.,TRBV4-1,TRBJ1-6,ASSQVPGQGNSYNSPLH
.,TRBV10-2,TRBJ2-2,ASRGLAGGPGPGELF
.,TRBV6-5,TRBJ1-6,ASSSRTDSYNSPLH
few,TRBV6-5,TRBJ1-1,ASSLQGSFEAF
once,TRBV15,TRBJ1-4,ATSRDTGFSGEKLF
.,TRBV5-1,TRBJ1-4,ASSENRGQNEKLF
.,TRBV28,TRBJ1-5,ASLVIGQPQH
.,TRBV4-2,TRBJ1-1,ASSPQGERNTEAF
once,TRBV7-2,TRBJ2-1,ASSLAAGGFNEQF
.,TRBV18,TRBJ2-3,ASSPGTSTDTQY
.,TRBV2,TRBJ1-3,ASKGAGYDSGNTIY
.,TRBV5-1,TRBJ2-7,ASSLGTGAFSYEQY
.,TRBV28,TRBJ1-4,ASSFRQGHEKLF
.,TRBV11-2,TRBJ2-2,ASSRTTSGGAGTGELF
.,TRBV5-1,TRBJ1-3,ASSPTGVSGNTIY
.,TRBV19,TRBJ1-5,ASSTNRDQPQH
.,TRBV3-1/TRBV3-2,TRBJ1-4,ASSQDREKLF
.,TRBV7-2,TRBJ2-1,ASSLRYDRQGSYNEQF
.,TRBV30,TRBJ1-5,AWSVHLDQPQH
.,TRBV7-9,TRBJ2-5,ASTRFQGQGNGETQY